This record covers a single TCR beta chain. The data were obtained in a study of cytomegalovirus exposure and HLA in healthy donors. The CDR3 consists of 15 residues. Trimming removed 0 bases at V and 7 bases at J, with 16 bases between. CDR1 is GTSNPN, CDR2 SVGIG, per germline (reference sequence). Both 60 Vbeta primers and 13 Jbeta primers went into the PCR. Sequenced by immunoSEQ multiplex PCR; TCRdb stores in-frame clones only, minus some. The sample contains more than 150,000 clones, 60% to 85% of which appear only once. This chain links TRBV30 with TRBJ1-5; tentatively, D is TRBD1 (6 bases). Sequences were obtained from PBMCs. The sequence came from a man younger than 35 in good health and CMV-seronegative. The CDR3 sequence: CAWSVGDIWAQPQHF. The CDR3, as DNA: TGTGCCTGGAGTGTAGGGGACATCTGGGCACAGCCCCAGCATTTT.